This note documents a single TCR beta chain sequence. Repertoires were generated with immunoSEQ multiplex PCR, while TCRdb's copy carries only in-frame clones and drops some. The sample includes 55,000 to 70,000 clones, around 79% of them seen just once. From germline, CDR1 is SGHRS and CDR2 YFSETQ. There are 12 residues in the CDR3. The V and J ends lost 4 bases and 8 bases, in that order; junction bases with no gene match: 4. These data belong to a study of radiotherapy plus CTLA-4 blockade in lung cancer. Source: peripheral blood, taken from a patient treated with radiotherapy plus ipilimumab. The rearrangement links TRBV5-1 to TRBJ1-2; 8 bases are shared with TRBD1. The TCR was taken from a human donor with non-small cell lung cancer who had a complete response to radiotherapy plus ipilimumab. CDR3 residues: CASSMDRVGYTF. The DNA for the CDR3 is TGCGCCAGCAGCATGGACAGGGTAGGCTACACCTTC.